The next 8 T cell receptor beta chains were all read from a single sample in a study of T-cell reconstitution after alpha-beta-depleted transplantation in children. It was with unique molecular identifiers that the TCRbeta library was prepared. TCRdb fed the PCR reads into MiXCR, producing one record per CDR3 protein. The table records 300,000 or so distinct CDR3 sequences, about a quarter of them present only once. Sequencing was performed on PBMCs, mostly from graft donor cells, taken 180 days after TCRalphabeta/CD19-depleted stem cell transplant. Receptors originate from a male patient between 5 and 17 years old who had a stem cell transplant for acute lymphoblastic leukemia, so the T cells may come from the graft donor.

The chain couples TRBV7-6 to TRBJ1-5; TRBD1 might be the D (6 bases). The germline V gene encodes CDR1 SGHVS and CDR2 FNYEAQ. This CDR3 comprises 14 residues. Between the trimmed V and J ends, which lost 2 bases and 5 bases, there was a span of 10 bases. CDR3 residues: CASSLQGKDQPQHF. The DNA of the CDR3 is TGTGCCAGCAGCTTACAGGGGAAGGATCAGCCCCAGCATTTT.

This clonotype has only a few counts. The chain uses TRBV20-1 and TRBJ1-1; 8 bases are shared with TRBD1. The germline gives CDR1 DFQATT, CDR2 SNEGSKA (reference sequence). The CDR3 spans 12 residues. J gave up 1 base and V 8 bases, and 3 bases lay outside the gene matches. The CDR3 DNA reads as TGCAGTACACAGGGGGGGAACACTGAAGCTTTCTTT. Translated: CSTQGGNTEAFF.

This clonotype appeared a few times. The V and J genes are TRBV10-3 and TRBJ1-1, with 7 bases aligning to TRBD1. Trimming at V came to 5 bases and at J to 4 bases, leaving 10 bases not matched to a gene. Germline assignment: CDR1 ENHRY and CDR2 SYGVKD. The CDR3 covers 15 residues. This CDR3 reads CAISTRPTGATEAFF. The CDR3 nucleotides are TGTGCCATCAGTACTCGACCAACAGGGGCCACTGAAGCTTTCTTT.

This clonotype was observed a few times. The chain employs TRBV12-3 or TRBV12-4 and TRBJ2-3; D gene unclear. Trimming stripped 4 bases from V and 2 bases from J, with 10 bases between. The length of the CDR3 is 14 residues. In DNA, the CDR3 is TGTGCCAGCAGTTCTTCTAGGTACACAGATACGCAGTATTTT. Encoded protein: CASSSSRYTDTQYF.

In this sample, this clonotype turned up a few times. This chain connects TRBV13 to TRBJ2-5, with TRBD2 identical over 7 bases. The ends lost 5 bases at V and 3 bases at J; junction bases unmatched: 3. Germline V gene lookup returns CDR1 PRHDT and CDR2 FYEKMQ (reference sequence). This CDR3 has 13 amino acids. The CDR3, as DNA: TGTGCCAGCAGCGTACTAGCGAAAGAGACCCAGTACTTC. It specifies CASSVLAKETQYF. The full variable domain, completed using reference TRBV13 and TRBJ2-5, is AAGVIQSPRHLIKEKRETATLKCYPIPRHDTVYWYQQGPGQDPQFLISFYEKMQSDKGSIPDRFSAQQFSDYHSELNMSSLELGDSALYFCASSVLAKETQYFGPGTRLLVL.

The chain employs TRBV5-1 and TRBJ1-1, with no clear D. Trimming took 4 bases from V and 6 from J, leaving 10 bases between them. Germline values: CDR1 SGHRS, CDR2 YFSETQ. The CDR3 extends over 12 amino acids. The CDR3 DNA follows: TGCGCCAGCAGCACATACGGGTCTGAAGCTTTCTTT. Translation gives CASSTYGSEAFF.

CDR3 amino acids: CASSAGTSGSDNEQFF. DNA for the CDR3: TGTGCCAGCAGCGCCGGGACTAGCGGGAGTGACAATGAGCAGTTCTTC. The J gene is TRBJ2-1, the V gene TRBV7-7; 14 bases line up with TRBD2. V trimming: 5 bases; J trimming: 5 bases; junction bases outside the gene matches: 5. The CDR3 is 16 residues long. In germline, CDR1 is SSHAT, CDR2 FNYEAQ (reference sequence).

The J gene is TRBJ2-7, the V gene TRBV6-5; weak D call: TRBD1 (5 bases). V dropped 4 bases and J dropped 4 bases, with 11 bases sitting between them. This CDR3 comprises 13 residues. CDR1 and CDR2 (germline): MNHEY, SVGAGI. The CDR3 nucleotides are TGTGCCAGCAGTTCCAGGGTCCTGTACGAGCAGTACTTC. It is translated as CASSSRVLYEQYF.